This TCR beta chain was found in a study of blood T cell repertoires in COVID-19. Background on the study: T cells, B-cell-depleted T cells, or PBMCs supplied cDNA or gDNA.

The repertoire was sequenced with immunoSEQ multiplex PCR; TCRdb's copy has only in-frame clones and lacks some. The sample contains 150,000 to 200,000 clones, roughly 83% of which appear only once. Participant ages covered about 18 to 100 years across around 22 US areas. Germline V CDR1 and CDR2: MNHEY, SMNVEV (reference sequence). CDR3 length equals 15 residues. The trim removed 0 bases at V and 7 bases at J, leaving 8 bases unmatched. The chain uses TRBV27 and TRBJ1-2; 7 positions agree with TRBD1. This clonotype was obtained from a man aged 65 to 79 who had been exposed to COVID-19. The sequenced material came from PBMCs or T cells enriched from blood (not recorded which). The CDR3 DNA sequence: TGTGCCAGCAGTTTATCTGACAGGGTTTCAGGTGGCTACACCTTC. Protein: CASSLSDRVSGGYTF.